Given below is one T cell receptor (beta chain) in context. Its antigen remains unidentified. Libraries were prepared by immunoSEQ multiplex PCR; TCRdb keeps only in-frame clonotypes and omits some of them. The sample shows about 1.9 million clones, roughly 93% of them seen only once. This specimen comes from a study of shared clonotypes between healthy human individuals. This CDR3 contains 14 residues. CDR1 is SQVTM, CDR2 ANQGSEA, per germline. V lost 6 bases and J lost 3; bases outside the gene matches: 10. Study-level findings and limits: On the whole, naive subsets had larger estimated richness than memory subsets had. Inspection by rarefaction showed sorted-subset sequencing to be incomplete despite large depth.

Naive CD8 isolation took CD45RO-negative cells positively selected for CCR7 and excluded terminally differentiated effector memory CD45RA+ cells. Study donors comprised healthy, HIV-negative adults devoid of recent acute infection or vaccination. The sequenced sample consisted of naive CD8+ T cells from PBMCs. The chain joins TRBV29-1 to TRBJ1-1, with 7 bases matching TRBD1. The receptor comes from a man aged 18 to 35 in good health. Some clones in this sample may be carry-over from other donors' samples. The CDR3 reads CSVNPGGSDTEAFF. The CDR3 DNA is TGCAGCGTGAACCCAGGGGGGTCAGACACTGAAGCTTTCTTT.